This TCR beta chain is from a study of spatial heterogeneity in lung cancer. Turning to the study itself: Alpha-chain sequences were detected in numbers that were consistently lower than beta-chain sequences. Study-wide findings and caveats: There were more appearances of ubiquitous expanded tumor TCRs in blood at resection than at follow-up.

Unique molecular identifiers tagged every individual TCR cDNA molecule. A single record per CDR3 protein comes from TCRdb applying MiXCR to the 5' RACE reads. The table has 27,000 or so distinct CDR3 sequences, 5.4% seen once. Time point specified: blood at routine non-recurrence follow-up after resection. Whole RNA, which was extracted from tumor, nontumor lung tissue or frozen PBMC, was sequenced without any cell sorting. This clonotype was counted ten times or more. Its antigen remains unidentified. The sequence came from a female donor with early-stage non-small cell lung cancer. The sample consisted of PBMCs, taken at follow-up.

The CDR3 DNA is TGTGCCAGCCAGGACAGCTATAATTCACCCCTCCACTTT. Its translation: CASQDSYNSPLHF. The J gene is TRBJ1-6, the V gene TRBV6-2 or TRBV6-3; a weak D match, TRBD1 (6 bases). Trimming removed 8 bases at V and 3 bases at J, with 8 bases between. Per the germline V gene, CDR1 is MNHEY and CDR2 is SVGEGT. CDR3 size: 13 residues.